The 21 T cell receptor beta chains below all came from one sample that was sequenced in a study of sequential checkpoint blockade in melanoma. TCRdb keeps only in-frame clones here, not all; method: immunoSEQ multiplex PCR. Among over 30,000 clones, roughly 86% were seen once, and the ten largest hold around 5.8%. As for treatment: randomized to nivolumab then ipilimumab (arm A) or the reverse (arm B). Source: CD8+ T cells sorted from blood (inferred from file names), taken from a patient given nivolumab and ipilimumab in sequence. Receptor source: a human donor with melanoma.

This chain connects TRBV28 to TRBJ1-1, with D hard to call. V gave up 4 bases and J gave up 6 bases, with 6 bases separating them. There are 11 residues in the CDR3. Germline V gene data show CDR1 as MDHEN and CDR2 as SYDVKM. The CDR3 region has the DNA TGTGCCAGCAGTTACTCGGCTGAAGCTTTCTTT. Encoded protein: CASSYSAEAFF.

As concerns this clone: This CDR3 is also generated by other DNA sequences in the sample. The gene calls are TRBV19 and TRBJ1-5; D might be TRBD1 (6 bases). Germline V gene sequence: CDR1 LNHDA, CDR2 SQIVND (reference sequence). Between the trimmed V and J ends, which lost 1 base and 1 base, there was a span of 8 bases. The CDR3 contains 15 residues. The CDR3 protein is CASSIGQGSNQPQHF. CDR3 sequence (DNA): TGTGCCAGTAGTATAGGGCAGGGGAGCAATCAGCCCCAGCATTTT.

V is TRBV4-1 and J is TRBJ2-7, with 11 positions matching TRBD2. With 0 bases clipped from V and 4 bases from J, the junction kept 5 bases outside the gene matches. CDR3 size: 16 residues. The germline V gene has CDR1 MGHRA and CDR2 YSYEKL. CDR3 loop: CASSQDLGTSGYEQYF. In DNA form, the CDR3 reads TGCGCCAGCAGCCAAGATTTGGGGACTAGCGGTTACGAGCAGTACTTC.

The rearrangement links TRBV5-1 to TRBJ1-1; TRBD1 aligns across 8 bases. This CDR3 contains 15 residues. V dropped 0 bases and J dropped 3; count of bases not matched to a gene: 4. In germline, CDR1 is SGHRS, CDR2 YFSETQ. The DNA for the CDR3 is TGCGCCAGCAGCTTGGCCGCAGGGGGCTACACTGAAGCTTTCTTT. This gives the protein CASSLAAGGYTEAFF.

The chain combines TRBV12-1 with TRBJ2-7; the table's D call, TRBD1, was not checked against the DNA. TRBV12-1 is reported as a pseudogene. This CDR3 is 13 amino acids long. The CDR3 region is CASSLTGGYEQYF. CDR3 coding DNA: TGTGCCAGCAGCTTGACAGGGGGCTACGAGCAGTACTTC.

The chain couples TRBV10-1 to TRBJ2-3; no firm D call. V dropped 0 bases and J dropped 6 bases, with 7 bases sitting between them. Germline lookup yields CDR1 WNHNN and CDR2 SYGVQD (reference sequence). The CDR3 covers 13 residues. Here the CDR3 reads CASSESEADTQYF. The CDR3 nucleotides read TGCGCCAGCAGTGAGTCGGAAGCGGATACGCAGTATTTT.

This clone was counted a single time. The gene calls are TRBV27 and TRBJ2-7; TRBD2 might be the D (5 bases). From germline, CDR1 is MNHEY and CDR2 SMNVEV (reference sequence). This CDR3 region has 16 residues. Trimming pared 1 base from V and 2 bases from J, leaving 15 bases between. In DNA form, the CDR3 reads TGTGCCAGCAGTTTATTCGGCAGCATCGGGGCCTACGAGCAGTACTTC. This sequence encodes CASSLFGSIGAYEQYF.

This clone was detected only once. Other DNA sequences within the sample encode an identical CDR3. CDR3 in amino acids: CASSNRVSYEQYF. CDR3 nucleotides: TGTGCCAGTAGTAACAGGGTTTCCTACGAGCAGTACTTC. This sequence joins TRBV19 and TRBJ2-7; D is perhaps TRBD1 (6 bases). CDR1 and CDR2 (germline): LNHDA, SQIVND (reference sequence). V was cut by 4 bases and J by 1 base, with 8 bases left in between. The CDR3 contains 13 residues.

The rearrangement uses TRBV5-1 and TRBJ2-1; possible D gene TRBD1, 6 bases. V lost 4 bases and J 8 bases, leaving 10 bases between the germline ends. Germline lookup yields CDR1 SGHRS and CDR2 YFSETQ. The CDR3 contains 12 residues. This CDR3 reads CASSTPGDEQFF. The DNA of the CDR3 is TGCGCCAGCAGCACACCAGGGGATGAGCAGTTCTTC.

This clone has only a few counts. The rearrangement joins TRBV7-6 to TRBJ1-4; 8 bases match TRBD1. The germline CDR1 and CDR2 sequences are SGHVS and FNYEAQ. J was trimmed by 4 bases and V by 3 bases; bases with no gene match: 7. The CDR3 is 16 residues long. Here the CDR3 DNA reads TGTGCCAGCAGCTTGCCCCGACAGGGGTTTAATGAAAAACTGTTTTTT. It translates to CASSLPRQGFNEKLFF.

The chain links TRBV28 to TRBJ2-7, with a weak D call TRBD2 (6 bases). The CDR3 consists of 12 residues. The germline V gene has CDR1 MDHEN and CDR2 SYDVKM. The germline V and J ends were trimmed by 8 bases and 2 bases, with 10 bases remaining between them. CDR3 sequence: CASLGLAYEQYF. The CDR3 bases are TGTGCCAGCCTGGGACTGGCCTACGAGCAGTACTTC.

The J gene is TRBJ1-2, the V gene TRBV4-2; D not resolved. The germline V gene encodes CDR1 LGHNA and CDR2 YNFKEQ. This CDR3 contains 15 residues. V was trimmed by 0 bases and J by 4 bases, leaving 12 bases between them. The CDR3 nucleotides are TGTGCCAGCAGCCAAGAACCAGATACAGTCTATGGCTACACCTTC. Its translation: CASSQEPDTVYGYTF.

V gene TRBV27 combines with J gene TRBJ1-1; no definite D call. This CDR3 comprises 11 residues. CDR1 is MNHEY, CDR2 SMNVEV, per germline (reference sequence). Trimming took 4 bases from V and 5 from J, leaving 5 bases between them. DNA for the CDR3: TGTGCCAGCAGTTCCTTAACTGAAGCTTTCTTT. Its protein is CASSSLTEAFF.

The CDR3 DNA follows: TGCGCCAGCAGCTTGGCAACAGGGGGTCTGACTGAAGCTTTCTTT. It codes for CASSLATGGLTEAFF. V gene TRBV5-1 combines with J gene TRBJ1-1; 8 bases fit TRBD1. This CDR3 region has 15 residues. The germline V gene encodes CDR1 SGHRS and CDR2 YFSETQ. V shed 0 bases, J shed 5 bases, and the junction held 6 bases outside the gene matches.

The rearrangement uses TRBV10-2 and TRBJ2-1; TRBD2 matches 8 bases. V shed 2 bases and J 6 bases; nucleotides not matched to a gene: 12. CDR1 and CDR2 (germline): WSHSY, SAAADI. The CDR3 sequence is 17 residues long. The CDR3 is CASSEPPAGVWGNEQFF. The CDR3 DNA follows: TGCGCCAGCAGTGAGCCTCCAGCGGGAGTGTGGGGCAATGAGCAGTTCTTC.

The J gene is TRBJ2-7, the V gene TRBV11-1; the match to TRBD2 covers 8 bases. CDR3 length: 15 residues. Looked up from germline, CDR1 is SGHAT and CDR2 is FQDESV (reference sequence). Germline trimming cut 4 bases from V and 0 bases from J; bases unmatched to any gene: 5. The CDR3, as DNA: TGTGCCAGCAGCTGGAGCGGGAGCCCCTCCTACGAGCAGTACTTC. Translated: CASSWSGSPSYEQYF.

The chain carries TRBV6-1 and TRBJ2-5; no firm D call. Germline V gives CDR1 MNHNS, CDR2 SASEGT. The CDR3 runs to 13 residues. The V and J ends lost 5 bases and 3 bases respectively, with 10 bases between them. CDR3 sequence (DNA): TGTGCCAGCAGTCCAGTTTTCGAAGAGACCCAGTACTTC. Amino acids: CASSPVFEETQYF.

In the case of this clone: Other DNA sequences in this sample translate to the same CDR3. This chain joins TRBV9 and TRBJ2-7; 7 bases match TRBD2. The CDR3 consists of 14 residues. The germline V gene encodes CDR1 SGDLS and CDR2 YYNGEE. V lost 1 base to trimming and J lost 2 bases; unmatched junction nucleotides: 3. CDR3 coding DNA: TGTGCCAGCAGCGTATCCGGGGGGACCTACGAGCAGTACTTC. Translation gives CASSVSGGTYEQYF. The full variable domain, rest sourced from reference TRBV9 and TRBJ2-7, is DSGVTQTPKHLITATGQRVTLRCSPRSGDLSVYWYQQSLDQGLQFLIQYYNGEERAKGNILERFSAQQFPDLHSELNLSSLELGDSALYFCASSVSGGTYEQYFGPGTRLTVT.

The V call is TRBV27, the J call TRBJ1-1; D possibly corresponds to TRBD1 (5 bases). Germline V gene sequence: CDR1 MNHEY, CDR2 SMNVEV (reference sequence). The CDR3 consists of 17 residues. V gave up 5 bases and J gave up 0 bases, with 19 bases separating them. The CDR3 sequence: CASSPLGGDDMNTEAFF. The CDR3 region has the DNA TGTGCCAGCAGTCCCCTCGGAGGGGACGATATGAACACTGAAGCTTTCTTT.

The rearrangement links TRBV5-4 to TRBJ2-2, with 7 positions matching TRBD1. The CDR3 totals 14 residues. Looked up from germline, CDR1 is SGHNT and CDR2 is YYREEE (reference sequence). V dropped 3 bases and J dropped 2; count of bases not matched to a gene: 1. The DNA for the CDR3 is TGTGCCAGCAGCTGGGACAGAAACACCGGGGAGCTGTTTTTT. It is translated as CASSWDRNTGELFF. Variable domain in full (rest from reference TRBV5-4 and TRBJ2-2): ETGVTQSPTHLIKTRGQQVTLRCSSQSGHNTVSWYQQALGQGPQFIFQYYREEENGRGNFPPRFSGLQFPNYSSELNVNALELDDSALYLCASSWDRNTGELFFGEGSRLTVL.

V is TRBV29-1 and J is TRBJ1-1; D might be TRBD1 (5 bases). The CDR3 runs to 12 residues. The germline CDR1 and CDR2 sequences are SQVTM and ANQGSEA. Between the trimmed V and J ends, which lost 6 bases and 6 bases, there was a span of 14 bases. The CDR3 nucleotides are TGCAGCGTCATCCGGGAGGGGCCTGAAGCTTTCTTT. Amino acid sequence: CSVIREGPEAFF.